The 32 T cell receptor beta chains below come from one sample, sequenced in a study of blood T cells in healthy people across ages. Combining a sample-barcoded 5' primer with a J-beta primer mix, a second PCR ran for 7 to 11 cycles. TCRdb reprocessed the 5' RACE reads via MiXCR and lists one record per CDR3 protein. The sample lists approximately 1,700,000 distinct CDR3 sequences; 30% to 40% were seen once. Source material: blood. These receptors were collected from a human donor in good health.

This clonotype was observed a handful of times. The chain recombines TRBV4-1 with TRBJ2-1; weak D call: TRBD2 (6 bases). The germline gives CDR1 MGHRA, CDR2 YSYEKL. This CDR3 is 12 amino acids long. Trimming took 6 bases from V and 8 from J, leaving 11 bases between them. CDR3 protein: CASSPGADEQFF. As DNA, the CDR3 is TGCGCCAGCAGTCCGGGAGCGGATGAGCAGTTCTTC.

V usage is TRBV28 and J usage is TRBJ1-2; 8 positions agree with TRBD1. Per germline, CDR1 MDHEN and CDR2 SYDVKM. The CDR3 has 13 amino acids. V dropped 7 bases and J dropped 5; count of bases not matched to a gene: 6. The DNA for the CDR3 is TGTGCCAGCACAACCAGGGGGCTATATGGCTACACCTTC. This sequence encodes CASTTRGLYGYTF.

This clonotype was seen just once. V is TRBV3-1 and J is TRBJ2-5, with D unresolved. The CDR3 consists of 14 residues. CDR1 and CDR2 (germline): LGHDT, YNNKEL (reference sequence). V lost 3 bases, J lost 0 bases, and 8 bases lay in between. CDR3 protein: CASSQYPYQETQYF. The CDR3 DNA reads TGTGCCAGCAGCCAGTATCCGTACCAAGAGACCCAGTACTTC.

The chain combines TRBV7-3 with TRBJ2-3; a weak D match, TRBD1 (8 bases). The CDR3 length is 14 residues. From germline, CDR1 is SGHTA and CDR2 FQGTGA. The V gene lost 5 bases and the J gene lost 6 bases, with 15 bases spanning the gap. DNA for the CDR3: TGTGCCAGCAGCGAACAGGGGGGGTGTGATACGCAGTATTTT. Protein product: CASSEQGGCDTQYF.

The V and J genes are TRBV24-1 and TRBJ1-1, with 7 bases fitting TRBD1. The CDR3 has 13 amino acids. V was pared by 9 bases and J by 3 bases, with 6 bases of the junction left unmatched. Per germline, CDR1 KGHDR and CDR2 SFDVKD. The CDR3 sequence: CATARQGDTEAFF. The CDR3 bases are TGTGCCACCGCGCGACAGGGAGACACTGAAGCTTTCTTT.

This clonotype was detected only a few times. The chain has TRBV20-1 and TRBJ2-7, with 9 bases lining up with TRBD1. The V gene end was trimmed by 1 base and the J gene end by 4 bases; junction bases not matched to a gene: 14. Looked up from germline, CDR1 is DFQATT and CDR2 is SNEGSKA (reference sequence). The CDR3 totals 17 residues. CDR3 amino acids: CSARGGPGQGLFYEQYF. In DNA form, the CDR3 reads TGCAGTGCTAGAGGCGGACCGGGACAGGGCCTCTTTTACGAGCAGTACTTC.

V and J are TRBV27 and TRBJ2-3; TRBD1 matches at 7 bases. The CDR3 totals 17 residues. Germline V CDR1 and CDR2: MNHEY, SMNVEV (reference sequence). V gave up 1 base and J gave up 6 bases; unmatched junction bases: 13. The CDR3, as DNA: TGTGCCAGCAGTTTATTGGGGACAGTCGCCTCGCGGGATACGCAGTATTTT. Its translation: CASSLLGTVASRDTQYF.

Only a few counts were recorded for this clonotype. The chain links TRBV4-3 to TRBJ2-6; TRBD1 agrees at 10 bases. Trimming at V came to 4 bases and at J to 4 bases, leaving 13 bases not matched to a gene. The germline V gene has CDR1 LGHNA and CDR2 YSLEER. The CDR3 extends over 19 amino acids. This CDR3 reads CASSRVTGQGLSGANVLTF. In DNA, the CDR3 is TGCGCCAGCAGCCGCGTTACGGGACAGGGGTTATCGGGGGCCAACGTCCTGACTTTC.

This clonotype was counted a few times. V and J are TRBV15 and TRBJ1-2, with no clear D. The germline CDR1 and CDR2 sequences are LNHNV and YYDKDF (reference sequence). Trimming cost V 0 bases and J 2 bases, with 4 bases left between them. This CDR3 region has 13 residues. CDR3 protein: CATSRERNYGYTF. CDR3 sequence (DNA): TGTGCCACCAGCAGAGAAAGAAACTATGGCTACACCTTC.

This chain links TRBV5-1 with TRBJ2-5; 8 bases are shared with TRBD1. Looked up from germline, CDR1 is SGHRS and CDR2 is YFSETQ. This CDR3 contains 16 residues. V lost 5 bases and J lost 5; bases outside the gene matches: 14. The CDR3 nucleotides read TGCGCCAGCAGTTCTACCGACAGGGGTTGGTTGGAGACCCAGTACTTC. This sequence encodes CASSSTDRGWLETQYF.

As DNA, the CDR3 is TGTGCCAGCAGCACACCCGGGACAAACCACGGCTACGAGCAGTACTTC. It encodes CASSTPGTNHGYEQYF. J is TRBJ2-7 and V is TRBV7-3; D possibly corresponds to TRBD1 (6 bases). The CDR3 has 16 amino acids. Germline assignment: CDR1 SGHTA and CDR2 FQGTGA. Between the trimmed V and J ends, which lost 5 bases and 3 bases, there was a span of 20 bases.

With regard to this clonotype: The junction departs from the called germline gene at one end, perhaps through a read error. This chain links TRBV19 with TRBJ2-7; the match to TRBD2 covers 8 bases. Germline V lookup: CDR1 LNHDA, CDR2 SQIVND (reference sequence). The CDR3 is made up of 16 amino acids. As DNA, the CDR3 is TGTGCCAGTAGTAAATCTAATAGCGGGACACTCTACGGGCAGTACTTC. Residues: CASSKSNSGTLYGQYF.

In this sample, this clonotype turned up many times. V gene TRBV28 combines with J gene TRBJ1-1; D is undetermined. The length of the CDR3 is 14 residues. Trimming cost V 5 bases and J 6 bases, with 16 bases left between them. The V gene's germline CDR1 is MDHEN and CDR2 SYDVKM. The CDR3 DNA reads TGTGCCAGCAGTCGCTGGAGGCAAGCTGCTGAAGCTTTCTTT. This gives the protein CASSRWRQAAEAFF.

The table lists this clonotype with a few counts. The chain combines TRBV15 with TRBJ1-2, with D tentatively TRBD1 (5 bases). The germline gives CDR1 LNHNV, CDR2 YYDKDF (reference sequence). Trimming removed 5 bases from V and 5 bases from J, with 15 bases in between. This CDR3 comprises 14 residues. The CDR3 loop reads CATSPWEGNYGYTF. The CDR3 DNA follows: TGTGCCACCAGCCCCTGGGAGGGGAATTATGGCTACACCTTC.

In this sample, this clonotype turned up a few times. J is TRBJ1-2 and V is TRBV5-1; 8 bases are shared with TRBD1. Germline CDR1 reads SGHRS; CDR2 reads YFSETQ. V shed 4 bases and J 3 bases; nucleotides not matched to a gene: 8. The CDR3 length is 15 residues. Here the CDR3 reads CASSGRQGMYYGYTF. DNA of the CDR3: TGCGCCAGCAGCGGTAGACAGGGGATGTACTATGGCTACACCTTC.

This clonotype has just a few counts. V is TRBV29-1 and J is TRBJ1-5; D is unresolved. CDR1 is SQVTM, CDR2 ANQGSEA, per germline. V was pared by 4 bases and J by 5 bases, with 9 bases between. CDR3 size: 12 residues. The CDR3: CSVGSRHQPQHF. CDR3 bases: TGCAGCGTTGGAAGTCGGCATCAGCCCCAGCATTTT.

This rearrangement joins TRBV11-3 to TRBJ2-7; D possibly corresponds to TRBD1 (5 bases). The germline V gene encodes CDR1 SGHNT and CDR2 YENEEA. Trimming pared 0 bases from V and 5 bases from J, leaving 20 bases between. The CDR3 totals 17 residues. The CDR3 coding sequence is TGTGCCAGCAGCTTAGAGGGATGGGGCCGTGCTGGCGACGAGCAGTACTTC. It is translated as CASSLEGWGRAGDEQYF.

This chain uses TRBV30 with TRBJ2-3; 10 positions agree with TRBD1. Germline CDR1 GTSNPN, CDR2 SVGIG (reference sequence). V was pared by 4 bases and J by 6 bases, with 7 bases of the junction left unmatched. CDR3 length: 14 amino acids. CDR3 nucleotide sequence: TGTGCCTGGACCAGGGACAGGGGAGGGGATACGCAGTATTTT. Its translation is CAWTRDRGGDTQYF. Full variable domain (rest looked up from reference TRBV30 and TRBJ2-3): SQTIHQWPATLVQPVGSPLSLECTVEGTSNPNLYWYRQAAGRGLQLLFYSVGIGQISSEVPQNLSASRPQDRQFILSSKKLLLSDSGFYLCAWTRDRGGDTQYFGPGTRLTVL.

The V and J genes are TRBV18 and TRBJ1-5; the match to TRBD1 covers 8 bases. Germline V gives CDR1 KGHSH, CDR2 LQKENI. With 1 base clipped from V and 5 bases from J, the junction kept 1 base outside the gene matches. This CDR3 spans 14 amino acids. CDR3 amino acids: CASSPRTGYQPQHF. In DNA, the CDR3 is TGTGCCAGCTCACCACGGACAGGGTATCAGCCCCAGCATTTT.

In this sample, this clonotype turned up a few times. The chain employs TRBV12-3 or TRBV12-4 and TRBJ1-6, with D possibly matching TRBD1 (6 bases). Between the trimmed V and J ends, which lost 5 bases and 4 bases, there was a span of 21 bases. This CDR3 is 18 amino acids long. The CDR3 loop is CASSPGVSYRDYNSPLHF. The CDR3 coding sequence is TGTGCCAGCAGTCCAGGGGTGTCGTACAGGGATTATAATTCACCCCTCCACTTT.

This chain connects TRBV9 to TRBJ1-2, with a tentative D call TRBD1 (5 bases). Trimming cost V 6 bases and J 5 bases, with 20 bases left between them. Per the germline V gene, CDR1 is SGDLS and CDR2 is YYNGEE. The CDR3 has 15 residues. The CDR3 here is CASTRRGLEDYGYTF. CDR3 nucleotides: TGTGCCAGCACCCGGAGGGGACTTGAGGATTATGGCTACACCTTC.

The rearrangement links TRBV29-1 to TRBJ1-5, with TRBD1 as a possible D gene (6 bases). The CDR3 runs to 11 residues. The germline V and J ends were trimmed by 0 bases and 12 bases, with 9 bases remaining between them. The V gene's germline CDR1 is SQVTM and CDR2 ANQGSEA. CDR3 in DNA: TGCAGCGTTGAAGATCGGGGGCGCCAGCATTTT. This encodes CSVEDRGRQHF.

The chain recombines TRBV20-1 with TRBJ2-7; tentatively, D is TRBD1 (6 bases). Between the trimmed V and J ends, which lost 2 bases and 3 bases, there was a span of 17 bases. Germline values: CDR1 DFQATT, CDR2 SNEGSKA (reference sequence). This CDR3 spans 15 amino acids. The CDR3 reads CSARNRTKGGYEQYF. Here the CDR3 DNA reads TGCAGTGCTAGAAATAGGACCAAAGGGGGCTACGAGCAGTACTTC.

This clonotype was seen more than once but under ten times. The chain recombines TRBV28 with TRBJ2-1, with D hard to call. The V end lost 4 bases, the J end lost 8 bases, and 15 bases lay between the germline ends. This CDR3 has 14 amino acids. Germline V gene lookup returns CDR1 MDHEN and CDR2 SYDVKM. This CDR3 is CASSSRNERYEQFF. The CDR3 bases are TGTGCCAGCAGTTCGAGGAACGAGAGGTATGAGCAGTTCTTC.

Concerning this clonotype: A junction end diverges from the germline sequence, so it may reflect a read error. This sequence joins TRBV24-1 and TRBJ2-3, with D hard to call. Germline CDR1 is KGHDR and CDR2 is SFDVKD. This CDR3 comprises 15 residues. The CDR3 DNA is TGTACCACCAGTGATTTTAGCTTAAGCACAGATACGCAGTATTTT. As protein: CTTSDFSLSTDTQYF.

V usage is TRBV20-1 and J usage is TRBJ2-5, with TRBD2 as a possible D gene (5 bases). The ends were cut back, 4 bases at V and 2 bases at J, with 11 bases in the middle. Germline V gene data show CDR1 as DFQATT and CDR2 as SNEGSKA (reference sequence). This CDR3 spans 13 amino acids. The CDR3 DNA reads TGCAGTGCTAAGTTTGGACTTCAAGAGACCCAGTACTTC. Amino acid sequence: CSAKFGLQETQYF.

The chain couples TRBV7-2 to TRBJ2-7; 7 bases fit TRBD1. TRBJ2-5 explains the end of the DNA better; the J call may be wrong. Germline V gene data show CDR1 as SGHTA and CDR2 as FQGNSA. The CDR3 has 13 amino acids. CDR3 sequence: CASRTGTVETQYF. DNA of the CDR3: TGTGCCAGCAGGACAGGGACAGTAGAGACCCAGTACTTC.

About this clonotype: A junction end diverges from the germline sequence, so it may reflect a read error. CDR3 sequence reads: CASSQPNYDEQFF. The DNA for the CDR3 is TGTGCCAGCAGCCAACCCAACTACGATGAGCAGTTCTTC. The J gene is TRBJ2-1, the V gene TRBV5-5; no firm D call. Germline values: CDR1 SGHKS, CDR2 YYEKEE (reference sequence). There are 13 residues in the CDR3.

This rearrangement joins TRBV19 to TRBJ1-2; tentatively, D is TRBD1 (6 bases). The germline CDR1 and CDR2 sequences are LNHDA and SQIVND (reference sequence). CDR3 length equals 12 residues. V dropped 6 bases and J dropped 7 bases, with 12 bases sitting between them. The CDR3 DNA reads TGTGCCAGTAGCCCAGGGGCACGTGGCTACACCTTC. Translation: CASSPGARGYTF.

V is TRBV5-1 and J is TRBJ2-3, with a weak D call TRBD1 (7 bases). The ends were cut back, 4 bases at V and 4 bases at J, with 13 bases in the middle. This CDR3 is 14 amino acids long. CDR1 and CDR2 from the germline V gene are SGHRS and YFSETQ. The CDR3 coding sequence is TGCGCCAGCAGCGCGGGACAGAGTTCAGATACGCAGTATTTT. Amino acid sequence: CASSAGQSSDTQYF.

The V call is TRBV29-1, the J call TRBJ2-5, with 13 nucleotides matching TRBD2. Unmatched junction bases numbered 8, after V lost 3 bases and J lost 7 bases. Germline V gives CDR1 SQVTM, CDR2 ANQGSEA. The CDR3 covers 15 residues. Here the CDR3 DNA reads TGCAGCGTTGAGGATGGGGGGACTAGCGGGGTGACCCAGTACTTC. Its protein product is CSVEDGGTSGVTQYF.

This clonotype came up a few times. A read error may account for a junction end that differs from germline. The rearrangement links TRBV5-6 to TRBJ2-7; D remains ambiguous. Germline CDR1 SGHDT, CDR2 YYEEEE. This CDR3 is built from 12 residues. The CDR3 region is CANSFTEYEQYF. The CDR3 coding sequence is TGTGCCAACAGCTTTACGGAATACGAGCAGTACTTC.